Below are 30 T cell receptor beta chains sequenced from a single sample in a study of OX40 agonist ivuxolimab in advanced cancers. TCRdb's table, derived via immunoSEQ multiplex PCR, lists solely in-frame clones and lacks some. The sample holds around 40,000 clones, roughly 80% seen once. The source was CD4+ or CD8+ T cells sorted from blood, collected in a trial of the OX40 agonist ivuxolimab. These receptors were obtained from an adult with an advanced solid tumor such as melanoma, head and neck, liver or kidney cancer.

The table lists this clone with a count of one. This chain connects TRBV5-6 to TRBJ2-1; D is unclear. V lost 0 bases to trimming and J lost 9 bases, with 13 bases between them. CDR1 SGHDT and CDR2 YYEEEE come from the germline V gene. CDR3 length equals 14 residues. The CDR3 loop reads CASSLVLVSGEQFF. CDR3 nucleotides: TGTGCCAGCAGCTTGGTTCTCGTCTCGGGTGAGCAGTTCTTC.

The chain carries TRBV9 and TRBJ2-2, with D tentatively TRBD1 or TRBD2 (6 bases each). The ends were cut back, 3 bases at V and 4 bases at J, with 22 bases in the middle. Germline V lookup: CDR1 SGDLS, CDR2 YYNGEE. The CDR3 has 18 amino acids. DNA for the CDR3: TGTGCCAGCAGCGCATCAAATCCTGCGGGACAAGTCACCGGGGAGCTGTTTTTT. It translates to CASSASNPAGQVTGELFF.

The DNA of the CDR3 is TGCGCCAGCAGTGTAACAGGGGGCTCCTACAATGAGCAGTTCTTC. Translating gives CASSVTGGSYNEQFF. The chain links TRBV10-2 to TRBJ2-1; 8 positions match TRBD1. V was clipped by 4 bases and J by 0 bases; unmatched bases: 2. Germline CDR1 is WSHSY and CDR2 is SAAADI. The CDR3 is made up of 15 amino acids.

The chain couples TRBV19 to TRBJ2-7, with D perhaps being TRBD1 or TRBD2 (7 bases each). CDR1 is LNHDA and CDR2 is SQIVND in the germline V gene (reference sequence). Trimming took off 4 bases at V and 0 bases at J, with 13 bases between the two ends. The CDR3 consists of 15 residues. This CDR3 reads CASSTGGTVSYEQYF. The CDR3 DNA is TGTGCCAGTAGTACCGGGGGGACAGTCTCCTACGAGCAGTACTTC.

This chain joins TRBV19 and TRBJ2-3; TRBD2 matches 11 bases. V was clipped by 3 bases and J by 5 bases; unmatched bases: 1. CDR3 length equals 14 residues. Germline loops: CDR1 LNHDA, CDR2 SQIVND (reference sequence). CDR3 in DNA: TGTGCCAGTAGTATGGGGACTAGCGGAGATACGCAGTATTTT. It codes for CASSMGTSGDTQYF.

This chain links TRBV9 with TRBJ2-3; tentatively, D is TRBD2 (7 bases). The CDR3 covers 13 residues. Germline V CDR1 and CDR2: SGDLS, YYNGEE. Trimming took 3 bases from V and 3 from J, leaving 8 bases between them. The CDR3 nucleotides are TGTGCCAGCAGCGAGGGGGGGACAGATACGCAGTATTTT. This encodes CASSEGGTDTQYF.

This chain connects TRBV27 to TRBJ1-2; D gene uncertain. V was cut by 2 bases and J by 4 bases, with 8 bases left in between. Germline V CDR1 and CDR2: MNHEY, SMNVEV (reference sequence). The length of the CDR3 is 13 residues. CDR3: CASSLGPAYGYTF. As DNA, the CDR3 is TGTGCCAGCAGTTTAGGGCCCGCCTATGGCTACACCTTC.

The genes are TRBV19 and TRBJ2-1; 9 bases fit TRBD2. J was trimmed by 2 bases and V by 1 base; bases with no gene match: 9. The length of the CDR3 is 18 residues. Germline loops: CDR1 LNHDA, CDR2 SQIVND (reference sequence). The CDR3 loop reads CASSIGRAGGVPYNEQFF. CDR3 bases: TGTGCCAGTAGTATAGGAAGAGCGGGAGGAGTACCCTACAATGAGCAGTTCTTC.

This rearrangement joins TRBV11-3 to TRBJ2-3; 8 bases line up with TRBD2. CDR3 length equals 13 residues. The junction had 4 bases not matched to a gene; V was cut back by 5 bases and J by 6 bases. Germline V gives CDR1 SGHNT, CDR2 YENEEA. The CDR3 nucleotides are TGTGCCAGCAGCCCGGGAGGGCGGGATACGCAGTATTTT. Protein product: CASSPGGRDTQYF.

The chain carries TRBV5-1 and TRBJ2-7, with D perhaps matching TRBD2 (6 bases). Deletions cut 4 bases from V and 2 bases from J, with 16 bases between. CDR3 length: 15 amino acids. CDR1 SGHRS and CDR2 YFSETQ come from the germline V gene. CDR3 bases: TGCGCCAGCAGCCCCGGAGGGACTTCAGCCTACGAGCAGTACTTC. Its protein product is CASSPGGTSAYEQYF.

This sequence joins TRBV5-1 and TRBJ2-7, with 10 bases that match TRBD2. The CDR3 consists of 14 residues. V shed 7 bases and J 7 bases; nucleotides not matched to a gene: 11. Germline-derived CDR1 and CDR2 are SGHRS and YFSETQ. The CDR3 nucleotides are TGCGCCAGCTCCCCAGCGGGGGGGCCCTGGGAGCAGTACTTC. Translation gives CASSPAGGPWEQYF.

V and J are TRBV4-1 and TRBJ2-3; D unclear. Trimming left V 5 bases short and J 0 bases short, with 12 bases between. Germline V gene lookup returns CDR1 MGHRA and CDR2 YSYEKL. The CDR3 is made up of 15 amino acids. The CDR3 spells CASSYLGPSTDTQYF. As DNA, the CDR3 is TGCGCCAGCAGCTACTTAGGACCTAGCACAGATACGCAGTATTTT.

This clone has just one count. V is TRBV6-6 and J is TRBJ2-7; no clear D. The V gene lost 2 bases and the J gene lost 3 bases, with 8 bases spanning the gap. CDR1 MNHNY and CDR2 SVGAGI come from the germline V gene (reference sequence). The CDR3 length is 13 residues. The CDR3 loop is CASSYGENYEQYF. CDR3 sequence (DNA): TGTGCCAGCAGTTACGGAGAGAACTACGAGCAGTACTTC.

The chain combines TRBV27 with TRBJ2-1; TRBD2 aligns across 12 bases. Germline assignment: CDR1 MNHEY and CDR2 SMNVEV (reference sequence). The CDR3 totals 18 residues. V trimming: 3 bases; J trimming: 0 bases; junction bases outside the gene matches: 6. CDR3 residues: CASSLTSGGLSSYNEQFF. CDR3 DNA sequence: TGTGCCAGCAGTTTGACTAGCGGGGGCCTAAGCTCCTACAATGAGCAGTTCTTC.

This clone was picked up one time. This sequence joins TRBV13 and TRBJ2-1; D may correspond to TRBD1 or TRBD2 (5 bases each). CDR1 is PRHDT, CDR2 FYEKMQ, per germline (reference sequence). The ends were cut back, 5 bases at V and 0 bases at J, with 17 bases in the middle. The CDR3 totals 17 residues. CDR3 region: CASSPSHGGNSYNEQFF. The CDR3 nucleotides read TGTGCCAGCAGCCCATCCCATGGGGGAAACTCCTACAATGAGCAGTTCTTC.

This chain uses TRBV29-1 with TRBJ2-5, with no clear D. The CDR3 sequence is 11 residues long. V was clipped by 5 bases and J by 7 bases, with 11 bases between them. CDR1 SQVTM and CDR2 ANQGSEA come from the germline V gene. The CDR3 is CSVRLLGTQYF. The CDR3 region has the DNA TGCAGCGTTAGGCTATTAGGGACCCAGTACTTC. The full variable domain, completed using reference TRBV29-1 and TRBJ2-5, is SAVISQKPSRDICQRGTSLTIQCQVDSQVTMMFWYRQQPGQSLTLIATANQGSEATYESGFVIDKFPISRPNLTFSTLTVSNMSPEDSSIYLCSVRLLGTQYFGPGTRLLVL.

The chain joins TRBV4-2 to TRBJ2-5, with TRBD1 matching 9 bases. V shed 6 bases and J 5 bases; nucleotides not matched to a gene: 7. Germline V gives CDR1 LGHNA, CDR2 YNFKEQ. The CDR3 has 14 amino acids. Here the CDR3 reads CASSAGTGIETQYF. CDR3 DNA sequence: TGTGCCAGCAGTGCCGGGACAGGGATCGAGACCCAGTACTTC.

The chain joins TRBV28 to TRBJ2-7; perhaps TRBD1 as D (6 bases). Germline values: CDR1 MDHEN, CDR2 SYDVKM. V lost 4 bases and J 7 bases, leaving 17 bases between the germline ends. The CDR3 totals 14 residues. The CDR3 is CASSWGRGPREQYF. The CDR3 region has the DNA TGTGCCAGCAGTTGGGGGCGAGGCCCCCGGGAGCAGTACTTC.

The gene calls are TRBV6-1 and TRBJ2-3, with 12 bases matching TRBD2. CDR3 length: 15 residues. Germline CDR1 reads MNHNS; CDR2 reads SASEGT. Germline trimming cut 1 base from V and 4 bases from J; bases unmatched to any gene: 0. The CDR3 protein is CASSEGTSGADTQYF. The CDR3 nucleotides are TGTGCCAGCAGTGAAGGGACTAGCGGGGCAGATACGCAGTATTTT.

The rearrangement joins TRBV7-9 to TRBJ2-1; 11 nucleotides agree with TRBD2. This CDR3 is 16 amino acids long. Looked up from germline, CDR1 is SEHNR and CDR2 is FQNEAQ (reference sequence). V was pared by 3 bases and J by 8 bases, with 9 bases of the junction left unmatched. CDR3 coding DNA: TGTGCCAGCAGCTTCTTCGTAGCGGGGGGGCCGGATGAGCAGTTCTTC. Translating gives CASSFFVAGGPDEQFF.

The CDR3 region has the DNA TGTGCCAGCAGCGTAGGGACGGGGGAAGGGGAGCAGTACTTC. Protein product: CASSVGTGEGEQYF. The chain is built from TRBV9 and TRBJ2-7; D perhaps matches TRBD2 (6 bases). The CDR3 consists of 14 residues. Germline CDR1 reads SGDLS; CDR2 reads YYNGEE. Between the trimmed V and J ends, which lost 0 bases and 7 bases, there was a span of 14 bases.

This clone is a singleton in its sample. This chain joins TRBV30 and TRBJ2-1, with D hard to call. The germline V and J ends were trimmed by 3 bases and 8 bases, with 14 bases remaining between them. CDR3 size: 13 residues. Germline V gene data show CDR1 as GTSNPN and CDR2 as SVGIG (reference sequence). The CDR3 DNA sequence: TGTGCCTGGAGACCCCTAGGAATCGATGAGCAGTTCTTC. This translates into CAWRPLGIDEQFF. Based on the CDR3 plus reference TRBV30 and TRBJ2-1, the full variable domain is SQTIHQWPATLVQPVGSPLSLECTVEGTSNPNLYWYRQAAGRGLQLLFYSVGIGQISSEVPQNLSASRPQDRQFILSSKKLLLSDSGFYLCAWRPLGIDEQFFGPGTRLTVL.

The chain joins TRBV21-1 to TRBJ2-7; the table's D call, TRBD1, has no DNA check behind it. TRBV21-1 is labeled a pseudogene. This CDR3 spans 13 amino acids. The CDR3 nucleotides read TGTGCCAGCAGCAACGACAGTGCCTACGAGCAGTACTTC. Translation gives CASSNDSAYEQYF.

V is TRBV19 and J is TRBJ1-1; possible D gene TRBD1, 6 bases. CDR1 is LNHDA and CDR2 is SQIVND in the germline V gene (reference sequence). V lost 5 bases and J lost 7, with 20 bases in between. CDR3 length equals 15 residues. CDR3 amino acids: CASSPQTGFRSEAFF. CDR3 nucleotides: TGTGCCAGTAGTCCTCAAACAGGGTTTCGTAGTGAAGCTTTCTTT.

This chain links TRBV15 with TRBJ2-3; TRBD2 agrees at 7 bases. The CDR3 contains 16 residues. The V and J ends lost 5 bases and 0 bases, in that order; junction bases with no gene match: 8. Looked up from germline, CDR1 is LNHNV and CDR2 is YYDKDF (reference sequence). This chain's CDR3 is CATSPRTSLSTDTQYF. The DNA for the CDR3 is TGTGCCACCAGCCCCCGGACTAGTTTGAGCACAGATACGCAGTATTTT.

This sequence joins TRBV13 and TRBJ2-6; 8 bases are shared with TRBD1. CDR3 length: 17 residues. The V gene end was trimmed by 5 bases and the J gene end by 4 bases; junction bases not matched to a gene: 10. The V gene's germline CDR1 is PRHDT and CDR2 FYEKMQ (reference sequence). For the CDR3, the DNA is TGTGCCAGCAGCCACGGGACAGGACTCTCCGGGGCCAACGTCCTGACTTTC. Amino acids: CASSHGTGLSGANVLTF. Complete variable domain (other parts from reference TRBV13 and TRBJ2-6): AAGVIQSPRHLIKEKRETATLKCYPIPRHDTVYWYQQGPGQDPQFLISFYEKMQSDKGSIPDRFSAQQFSDYHSELNMSSLELGDSALYFCASSHGTGLSGANVLTFGAGSRLTVL.

This clone appeared a single time. The chain joins TRBV5-5 to TRBJ2-1, with 11 bases that match TRBD2. Germline trimming cut 6 bases from V and 4 bases from J; bases unmatched to any gene: 6. Germline CDR1 reads SGHKS; CDR2 reads YYEKEE (reference sequence). This CDR3 region has 15 residues. The chain's CDR3 is CASTPGTSGYNEQFF. As DNA, the CDR3 is TGTGCCAGCACCCCCGGGACTAGCGGATACAATGAGCAGTTCTTC. Full variable domain (outside the CDR3, taken from reference TRBV5-5 and TRBJ2-1): DAGVTQSPTHLIKTRGQQVTLRCSPISGHKSVSWYQQVLGQGPQFIFQYYEKEERGRGNFPDRFSARQFPNYSSELNVNALLLGDSALYLCASTPGTSGYNEQFFGPGTRLTVL.

The chain links TRBV19 to TRBJ2-2, with unresolved D. The CDR3 has 14 residues. Germline lookup yields CDR1 LNHDA and CDR2 SQIVND (reference sequence). V lost 7 bases and J 6 bases, leaving 15 bases between the germline ends. In nucleotides, the CDR3 is TGTGCCAGTACGGACGGAGTGAGGTCCGGGGAGCTGTTTTTT. Protein: CASTDGVRSGELFF.

The rearrangement links TRBV4-3 to TRBJ2-1; D gene ambiguous. Trimming pared 0 bases from V and 7 bases from J, leaving 10 bases between. This CDR3 spans 14 amino acids. In germline, CDR1 is LGHNA, CDR2 YSLEER. The CDR3 DNA reads as TGCGCCAGCAGCCAAGATAAGGGTAATAATGAGCAGTTCTTC. Translation: CASSQDKGNNEQFF.

With respect to this clone: The junction and the germline gene differ at one end; a read error may be behind it. The chain has TRBV4-1 and TRBJ2-7; a possible D gene is TRBD2 (6 bases). CDR1 and CDR2 from the germline V gene are MGHRA and YSYEKL. The CDR3 has 11 amino acids. The CDR3 DNA reads TGCGCCAGCAGTCAAGGGAGGGAGCAGTACTTC. The encoded protein is CASSQGREQYF.